This T cell receptor (beta chain) was identified in a study of shared clonotypes between healthy human individuals. Germline CDR1 is SGDLS and CDR2 is YYNGEE. The V end was cut by 5 bases, the J end by 1 base, with 12 bases between. This CDR3 comprises 15 residues. Generated by immunoSEQ multiplex PCR, the TCRdb table keeps only in-frame clones and is missing some. The repertoire holds over a million clones, with roughly 96% as singletons. The chain employs TRBV9 and TRBJ1-4, with no clear D. The sample consisted of naive CD4+ T cells sorted from blood. Subset: CD45RA+ positively selected. The clonotype comes from a man in his thirties or forties in good health. Written as DNA, the CDR3 is TGTGCCAGCAGTCAGGTTTTGGGAACTAATGAAAAACTGTTTTTT. Protein: CASSQVLGTNEKLFF.